These T cell receptor beta chains were read from a single sample in a study of early T cells in non-severe SARS-CoV-2 infection. TCRdb independently ran MiXCR on the 5' RACE reads; one entry per CDR3 protein. This table holds about 60,000 distinct CDR3 sequences, 9.1% found once. Sequenced input: whole blood. Receptors originate from an adult who was a healthcare worker with PCR-confirmed SARS-CoV-2 infection or an uninfected control (not recorded which). Both conserved end residues are trimmed from each CDR3. Not all rows give a size; the values are once, few, many and, for expanded clones, a class.

>TRBJ2-7|13|NA|TRBV5-4
ASSLGGPTAYEQY
>TRBJ2-7|14|many|TRBV5-4
ASSRGGAVSSYEQY
>TRBJ2-1|14|many|TRBV5-1
ATRLTSGFSYNEQF
>TRBJ2-5|12|NA|TRBV9
ASSAGTSKETQY
>TRBJ2-3|8|NA|TRBV20-1
SGSDLAQY
>TRBJ2-2|14|few|TRBV7-3
ASSLGGVAGTGELF
>TRBJ2-2|12|many|TRBV20-1
SSTGEQNTGELF
>TRBJ1-1|12|few|TRBV6-2/TRBV6-3
ATWTGKLRTEAF
>TRBJ2-4|16|NA|TRBV6-2/TRBV6-3
ASSPLGRGGLAKNIQY
>TRBJ1-3|12|NA|TRBV20-1
SARPHGSGNTIY
>TRBJ1-3|14|NA|TRBV6-1
ASSVGGTYSGNTIY
>TRBJ1-1|11|NA|TRBV6-6
ASSTDRETEAF
>TRBJ1-1|13|NA|TRBV28
ASSLPGVLGTEAF
>TRBJ1-3|12|many|TRBV20-1
SASYREAENTIY
>TRBJ1-2|11|many|TRBV7-9
ASSSKGPTENT
>TRBJ2-7|10|NA|TRBV20-1
SAFVRESEQY
>TRBJ1-1|11|few|TRBV20-1
SAPGQGAVGAF
>TRBJ1-2|14|many|TRBV20-1
SARGPRQRNNYGYT
>TRBJ1-1|10|few|TRBV29-1
SVNQQGTEAF
>TRBJ1-2|13|many|TRBV18
ASSPGTGGNYGYT
>TRBJ2-7|11|NA|TRBV9
ASSVVQGDEQY
>TRBJ2-1|11|few|TRBV29-1
SVEDWGTYEQF
>TRBJ2-3|12|many|TRBV20-1
SAGGGRSTDTQY
>TRBJ2-3|11|many|TRBV7-6
ASSLPSTDTQY
>TRBJ2-3|16|few|TRBV6-9
ASSYPKTGLAATDTQY
>TRBJ1-4|12|many|TRBV29-1
SAIWDGSNEKLF
>TRBJ2-2|11|NA|TRBV11-3
ASSLSRDGELF
>TRBJ2-5|10|NA|TRBV25-1
ATRVGQETQY
>TRBJ2-1|11|medium-sized|TRBV12-3/TRBV12-4
ASRTPGTSAQF
>TRBJ2-7|17|many|TRBV6-9
ASSWVGLAGGSISYEQY
>TRBJ2-3|10|many|TRBV29-1
SVTTSADTQY
>TRBJ2-7|12|few|TRBV20-1
SASQGAGSYEQY
>TRBJ2-3|12|many|TRBV5-1
ASSLNSRLDTQY
>TRBJ2-1|13|few|TRBV5-1
ASSFEGLAYNEQF
>TRBJ1-1|13|NA|TRBV28
ASSLPRGGGTEAF
>TRBJ2-2|13|NA|TRBV6-5
ASSYSSGNTGELF
>TRBJ2-7|16|NA|TRBV4-2
ASSRDWGTSGKTYEQY
>TRBJ1-4|11|few|TRBV29-1
SAPDRASEKLF
>TRBJ2-1|14|NA|TRBV7-2
ASSLSGAGGVNEQF
>TRBJ2-3|13|NA|TRBV5-5
ASSLGQPTTDTQY
>TRBJ2-7|14|many|TRBV28
ASSASKTGLDYEQY
>TRBJ2-3|14|many|TRBV15
ATSRATHTSTDTQY
>TRBJ2-7|12|many|TRBV7-9
ASSLDAGVNEQY
>TRBJ2-1|14|few|TRBV5-1
ASSRGSSGSADEQF
>TRBJ2-7|12|many|TRBV29-1
SVSTLGRSYEQY
>TRBJ2-4|9|few|TRBV7-2
ASSAVGIQY
>TRBJ1-6|12|NA|TRBV10-3
AISGNAEEKALH
>TRBJ2-7|13|few|TRBV20-1
SARPLAGGSYEQY
>TRBJ1-6|14|NA|TRBV28
ASSSSRGGRNSPLH
>TRBJ2-1|14|NA|TRBV20-1
SAYRALGGTYNEQF
>TRBJ2-5|13|NA|TRBV28
ASSPGTGGWETQY
>TRBJ2-7|9|many|TRBV29-1
SVASDYEQY
>TRBJ2-2|13|NA|TRBV5-4
ASSSGTSRTGELF
>TRBJ1-4|18|many|TRBV4-2
ASSPGSTGLTPDPDEKLF
>TRBJ2-3|9|NA|TRBV2
ASSAPDTQY
>TRBJ2-1|13|few|TRBV6-1
ASSGLSGSYNEQF
>TRBJ1-1|11|NA|TRBV27
ASSLSQGAQAF
>TRBJ2-2|13|NA|TRBV7-2
ASSLALGNTGELF
>TRBJ1-1|10|NA|TRBV19
ASSDNHGDAF